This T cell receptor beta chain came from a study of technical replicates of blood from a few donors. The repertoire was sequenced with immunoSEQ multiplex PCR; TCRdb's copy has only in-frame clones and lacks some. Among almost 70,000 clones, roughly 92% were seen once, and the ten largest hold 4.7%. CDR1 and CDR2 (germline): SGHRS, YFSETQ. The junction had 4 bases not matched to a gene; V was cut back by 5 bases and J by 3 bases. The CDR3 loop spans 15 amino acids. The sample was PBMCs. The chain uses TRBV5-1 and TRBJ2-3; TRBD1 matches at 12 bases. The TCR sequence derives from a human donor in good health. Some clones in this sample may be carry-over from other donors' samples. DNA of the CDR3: TGCGCCAGCAGGAAGGGACAGGGGGCAACAGATACGCAGTATTTT. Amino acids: CASRKGQGATDTQYF.